The sequence of this T cell receptor beta chain was determined in a study of cytomegalovirus exposure and HLA in healthy donors. At the level of the study: Earlier findings included 90 million to 120 million unique TCR beta sequences obtained from roughly 200 million T cells.

This clone was seen just once. Its antigen remains unknown. PCR used 60 Vbeta primers and 13 Jbeta primers. TCRdb's copy holds only in-frame clones and misses some; the assay was immunoSEQ multiplex PCR. The sample consists of 150,000 to 200,000 clones, 65% to 80% of them appearing once. General observations from the study: With later analysis, a missense DCLRE1C variant became linked to TCR beta V- and J-gene trimming. A later analysis revealed that TCR association rates differed between HLA loci, peaking at DRB1 and bottoming out at HLA-C. Accurate prediction of HLA-A and HLA-B alleles (for most subjects) was reportedly achieved from TCR beta sequences.

CDR3 length: 14 residues. The V and J ends lost 7 bases and 0 bases, in that order; junction bases with no gene match: 6. Germline V gene lookup returns CDR1 SQVTM and CDR2 ANQGSEA. The TCR sequence derives from a man aged 18 to 29 in good health and CMV-seropositive. The V and J genes are TRBV29-1 and TRBJ2-3; 8 bases line up with TRBD1. The material sequenced was PBMCs. This chain's CDR3 is CSGAGGASTDTQYF. The DNA for the CDR3 is TGCAGCGGAGCAGGGGGCGCGAGCACAGATACGCAGTATTTT.